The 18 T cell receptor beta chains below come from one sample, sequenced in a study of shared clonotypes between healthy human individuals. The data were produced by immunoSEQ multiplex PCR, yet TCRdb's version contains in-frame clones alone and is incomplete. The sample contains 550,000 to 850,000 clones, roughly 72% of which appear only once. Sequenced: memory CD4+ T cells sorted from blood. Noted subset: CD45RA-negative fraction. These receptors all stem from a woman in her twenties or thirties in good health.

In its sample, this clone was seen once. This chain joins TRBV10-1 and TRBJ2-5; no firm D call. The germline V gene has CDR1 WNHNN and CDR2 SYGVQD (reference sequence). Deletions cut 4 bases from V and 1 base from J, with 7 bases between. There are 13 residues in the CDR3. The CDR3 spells CASSVQIQETQYF. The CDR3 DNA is TGCGCCAGCAGTGTCCAGATCCAAGAGACCCAGTACTTC.

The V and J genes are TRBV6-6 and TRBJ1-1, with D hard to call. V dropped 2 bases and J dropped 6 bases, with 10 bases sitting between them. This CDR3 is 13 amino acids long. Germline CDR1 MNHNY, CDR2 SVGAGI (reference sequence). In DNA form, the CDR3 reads TGTGCCAGCAGTTACGGGGAATGGGCTGAAGCTTTCTTT. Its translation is CASSYGEWAEAFF.

Here the CDR3 reads CASSRGPDSSGDTQYF. Written as DNA, the CDR3 is TGTGCCAGTAGTAGAGGCCCCGACAGCAGCGGGGATACGCAGTATTTT. The chain recombines TRBV19 with TRBJ2-3; a possible D gene is TRBD2 (6 bases). The CDR3 loop spans 16 amino acids. Germline V gene sequence: CDR1 LNHDA, CDR2 SQIVND (reference sequence). The V gene lost 4 bases and the J gene lost 6 bases, with 20 bases spanning the gap.

CDR3 sequence (DNA): TGTGCCAGCAGCTTAGCTACAGCTTCTTATGGCTACACCTTC. Encoded protein: CASSLATASYGYTF. This chain links TRBV7-2 with TRBJ1-2; D is unresolved. Per germline, CDR1 SGHTA and CDR2 FQGNSA. This CDR3 has 14 residues. V lost 0 bases and J 5 bases, leaving 10 bases between the germline ends. The whole variable domain, filled in from reference TRBV7-2 and TRBJ1-2, reads GAGVSQSPSNKVTEKGKDVELRCDPISGHTALYWYRQSLGQGLEFLIYFQGNSAPDKSGLPSDRFSAERTGGSVSTLTIQRTQQEDSAVYLCASSLATASYGYTFGSGTRLTVV.

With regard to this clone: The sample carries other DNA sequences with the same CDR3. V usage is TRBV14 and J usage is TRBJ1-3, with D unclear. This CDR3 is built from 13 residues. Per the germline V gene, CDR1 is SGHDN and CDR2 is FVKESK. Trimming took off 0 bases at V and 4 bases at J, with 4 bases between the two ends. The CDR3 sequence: CASSQDRGNTIYF. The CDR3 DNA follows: TGTGCCAGCAGCCAAGATAGGGGAAACACCATATATTTT.

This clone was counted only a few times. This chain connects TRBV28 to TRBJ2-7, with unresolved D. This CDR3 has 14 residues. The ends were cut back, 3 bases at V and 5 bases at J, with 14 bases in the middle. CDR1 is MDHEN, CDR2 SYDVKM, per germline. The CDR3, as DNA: TGTGCCAGCAGTTTCTCCCTTCCCCCTCACGAGCAGTACTTC. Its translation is CASSFSLPPHEQYF.

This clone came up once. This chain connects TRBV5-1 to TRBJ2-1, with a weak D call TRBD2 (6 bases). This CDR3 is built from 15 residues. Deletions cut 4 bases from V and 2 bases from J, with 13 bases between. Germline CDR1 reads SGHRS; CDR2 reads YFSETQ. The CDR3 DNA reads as TGCGCCAGCAGCGGTTCTAGCGTAACCTACAATGAGCAGTTCTTC. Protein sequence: CASSGSSVTYNEQFF.

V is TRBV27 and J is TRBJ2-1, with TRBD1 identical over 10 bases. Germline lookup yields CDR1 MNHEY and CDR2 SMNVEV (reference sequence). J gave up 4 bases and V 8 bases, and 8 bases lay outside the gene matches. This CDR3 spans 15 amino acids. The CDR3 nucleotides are TGTGCCAGCGGAAAGGGACAGGGGTATTACAATGAGCAGTTCTTC. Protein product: CASGKGQGYYNEQFF.

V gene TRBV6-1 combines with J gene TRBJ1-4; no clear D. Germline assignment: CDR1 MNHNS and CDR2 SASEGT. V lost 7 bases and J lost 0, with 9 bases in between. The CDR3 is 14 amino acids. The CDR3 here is CASTLTTTNEKLFF. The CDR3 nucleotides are TGTGCCAGCACCCTGACAACAACTAATGAAAAACTGTTTTTT.

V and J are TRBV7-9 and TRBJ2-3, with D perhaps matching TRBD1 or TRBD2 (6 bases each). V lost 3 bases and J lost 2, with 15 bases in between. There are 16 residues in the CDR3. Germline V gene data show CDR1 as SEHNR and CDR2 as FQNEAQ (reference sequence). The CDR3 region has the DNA TGTGCCAGCAGCTTCAACAGGGCGGGACCCACAGATACGCAGTATTTT. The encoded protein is CASSFNRAGPTDTQYF.

The CDR3 here is CASSEAAYTSTDTQYF. CDR3 in DNA: TGTGCCAGCAGTGAAGCGGCCTATACTAGCACAGATACGCAGTATTTT. The genes are TRBV2 and TRBJ2-3; D unclear. Germline assignment: CDR1 SNHLY and CDR2 FYNNEI. V was shortened by 0 bases and J by 0 bases, with 10 bases between the two germline ends. CDR3 length: 16 residues.

The CDR3: CASSLPRRDEQFF. For the CDR3, the DNA is TGTGCCAGCAGCTTACCACGGCGGGATGAGCAGTTCTTC. The V call is TRBV7-8, the J call TRBJ2-1; a weak D match, TRBD2 (5 bases). Looked up from germline, CDR1 is SGHVS and CDR2 is FQNEAQ. This CDR3 has 13 residues. Trimming left V 2 bases short and J 8 bases short, with 10 bases between.

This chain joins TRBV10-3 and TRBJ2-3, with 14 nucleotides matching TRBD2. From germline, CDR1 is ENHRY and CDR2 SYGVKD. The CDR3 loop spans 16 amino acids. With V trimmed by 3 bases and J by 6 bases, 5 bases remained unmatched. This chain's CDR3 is CAISEDRLAGGDTQYF. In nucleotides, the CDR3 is TGTGCCATCAGTGAAGATCGACTAGCGGGGGGGGATACGCAGTATTTT.

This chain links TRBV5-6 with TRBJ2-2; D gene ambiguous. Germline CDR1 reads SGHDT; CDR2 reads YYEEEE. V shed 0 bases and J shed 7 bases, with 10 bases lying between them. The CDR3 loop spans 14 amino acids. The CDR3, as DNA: TGTGCCAGCAGCTTGGCATGGTCAATCGGGGAGCTGTTTTTT. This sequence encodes CASSLAWSIGELFF. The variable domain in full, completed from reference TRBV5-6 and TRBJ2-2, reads DAGVTQSPTHLIKTRGQQVTLRCSPKSGHDTVSWYQQALGQGPQFIFQYYEEEERQRGNFPDRFSGHQFPNYSSELNVNALLLGDSALYLCASSLAWSIGELFFGEGSRLTVL.

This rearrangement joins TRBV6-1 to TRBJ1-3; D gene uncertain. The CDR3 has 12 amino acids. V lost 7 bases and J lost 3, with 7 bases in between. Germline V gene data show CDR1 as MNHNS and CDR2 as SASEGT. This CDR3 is CASIPSGNTIYF. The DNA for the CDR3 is TGTGCCAGCATTCCCAGTGGAAACACCATATATTTT.

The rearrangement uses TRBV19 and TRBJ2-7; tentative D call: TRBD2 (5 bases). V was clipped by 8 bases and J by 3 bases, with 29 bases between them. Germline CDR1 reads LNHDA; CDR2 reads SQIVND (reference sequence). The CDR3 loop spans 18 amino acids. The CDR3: CASSRSVGRDSRGYEQYF. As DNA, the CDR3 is TGTGCCAGTTCGCGTTCGGTTGGACGGGATTCCCGGGGCTACGAGCAGTACTTC.

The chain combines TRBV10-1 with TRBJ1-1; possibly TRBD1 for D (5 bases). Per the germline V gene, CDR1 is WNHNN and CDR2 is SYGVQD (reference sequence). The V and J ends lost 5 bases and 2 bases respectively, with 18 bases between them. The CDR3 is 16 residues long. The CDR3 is CASSKGAHGHNTEAFF. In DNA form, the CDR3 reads TGCGCCAGCAGTAAAGGGGCGCATGGGCACAACACTGAAGCTTTCTTT.

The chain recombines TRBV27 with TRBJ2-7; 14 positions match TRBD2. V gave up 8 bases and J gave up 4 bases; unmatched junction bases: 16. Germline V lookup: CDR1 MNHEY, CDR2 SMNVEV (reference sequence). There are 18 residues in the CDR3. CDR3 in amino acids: CASSKRAGTSGSLYEQYF. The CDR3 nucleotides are TGTGCCAGCTCTAAACGCGCCGGGACTAGCGGGAGTCTATACGAGCAGTACTTC.